Reported below is one T cell receptor beta chain. Its antigen is not identified. Libraries were prepared by immunoSEQ multiplex PCR; TCRdb keeps only in-frame clonotypes and omits some of them. The sample has some 170,000 clones, roughly 89% seen once; the top ten hold about 1.5%. These data belong to a study of T cell responses to AZD1222 COVID-19 vaccine. Study-level findings and limits: Unmutated variant regions are reportedly targeted by nearly half of spike-specific TCRs. Repertoires were obtained only post-peak T cell response.

The CDR3 has 15 amino acids. Germline CDR1 is SEHNR and CDR2 is FQNEAQ (reference sequence). Trimming removed 5 bases at V and 3 bases at J, with 14 bases between. The material sequenced was peripheral blood, taken on day 0 of AZD1222 vaccination. The receptor comes from an adult in good health. The chain is built from TRBV7-9 and TRBJ1-3; perhaps TRBD1 as D (6 bases). The DNA of the CDR3 is TGTGCCAGCAGCCAGGCCGGCAGGGGTGGAAACACCATATATTTT. Protein product: CASSQAGRGGNTIYF. Combining the CDR3 with reference TRBV7-9 and TRBJ1-3 gives the whole variable domain DTGVSQNPRHKITKRGQNVTFRCDPISEHNRLYWYRQTLGQGPEFLTYFQNEAQLEKSRLLSDRFSAERPKGSFSTLEIQRTEQGDSAMYLCASSQAGRGGNTIYFGEGSWLTVV.